This T cell receptor (beta chain) is drawn from a study of identifying expanded T cells in peripheral blood. Remarks on this clone: Its antigen is currently unknown.

Only in-frame clones appear in the TCRdb table, and some are missing; sequencing was by immunoSEQ multiplex PCR. Found here are approximately 90,000 clones, around 88% of them singletons; the top ten hold around 5.2%. Germline assignment: CDR1 SGHNT and CDR2 YENEEA. This CDR3 has 17 residues. Deletions cut 1 base from V and 0 bases from J, with 10 bases between. Study-wide findings and caveats: Two-week clone count variance significantly increased as total template count grew. Roughly 1.2 clones differed between technical replicates, versus approximately 17 and 20 over time.

Collection occurred without any documented infections or immune events in donors. The genes are TRBV11-3 and TRBJ2-6, with D tentatively TRBD2 (5 bases). This TCR was sampled from a person aged 18 to 70 in good health. Sequenced material: blood. The CDR3 sequence is CASSLGGFHSGANVLTF. DNA for the CDR3: TGTGCCAGCAGCTTAGGCGGGTTTCACTCTGGGGCCAACGTCCTGACTTTC.